A selection of T cell receptor beta chains follows, all from one sample in a study of blood T cell repertoires in COVID-19. Sequenced by immunoSEQ multiplex PCR; TCRdb stores in-frame clones only, minus some. The sample lists about 200,000 clones, about 85% occurring once. Sample: peripheral blood. The origin of the receptors is a woman aged 80 or older with acute or convalescent COVID-19. CDR3s include the opening cysteine and the closing phenylalanine or tryptophan. The D gene is left open where the match is weak. Not every row has a clone size; where given, it reads once, few, many or a size class.

v_gene: TRBV28
abundance: .
d_gene: TRBD1
len: 17
j_gene: TRBJ2-3
CDR3nt: TGTGCCAGCAGCGCCAGCCCGGGACAGGTTAGCACAGATACGCAGTATTTT
CDR3aa: CASSASPGQVSTDTQYF

v_gene: TRBV4-1
abundance: .
d_gene: .
len: 20
j_gene: TRBJ2-6
CDR3nt: TGCGCCAGCAGCCAAGATAATGGGGCGGTTGCTAACTCTGGGGCCAACGTCCTGACTTTC
CDR3aa: CASSQDNGAVANSGANVLTF

v_gene: TRBV10-3
abundance: .
d_gene: TRBD2
len: 16
j_gene: TRBJ2-2
CDR3nt: TGTGCCATCGGGGGGACTAGCGGGATTAACACCGGGGAGCTGTTTTTT
CDR3aa: CAIGGTSGINTGELFF

v_gene: TRBV13
abundance: .
d_gene: .
len: 16
j_gene: TRBJ1-2
CDR3nt: TGTGCCAGCAGCTTAGGCACAAGGACAGTGAAGTATGGCTACACCTTC
CDR3aa: CASSLGTRTVKYGYTF

v_gene: TRBV19
abundance: .
d_gene: .
len: 18
j_gene: TRBJ1-5
CDR3nt: TGTGCCAGTAGTATCTGGATGAGAGGGTCCCGGGGCAATCAGCCCCAGCATTTT
CDR3aa: CASSIWMRGSRGNQPQHF

v_gene: TRBV29-1
abundance: .
d_gene: .
len: 14
j_gene: TRBJ2-2
CDR3nt: TGCAGCGCTGGGGATGGCAGGGTCACCGGGGAGCTGTTTTTT
CDR3aa: CSAGDGRVTGELFF

v_gene: TRBV28
abundance: .
d_gene: TRBD1
len: 15
j_gene: TRBJ2-7
CDR3nt: TGTGCCAGCAGTTGGCCGGGACAGGGTGTCTACGAGCAGTACTTC
CDR3aa: CASSWPGQGVYEQYF

v_gene: TRBV25-1
abundance: .
d_gene: .
len: 15
j_gene: TRBJ1-2
CDR3nt: TGTGCCAGCAGTGAATTTGGCCCAAATGTCTATGGCTACACCTTC
CDR3aa: CASSEFGPNVYGYTF

v_gene: TRBV7-2
abundance: .
d_gene: .
len: 15
j_gene: TRBJ1-3
CDR3nt: TGTGCCAGCAGCTTATGGGCAGACTCTGGAAACACCATATATTTT
CDR3aa: CASSLWADSGNTIYF

v_gene: TRBV15
abundance: .
d_gene: .
len: 15
j_gene: TRBJ2-2
CDR3nt: TGTGCCACCAGCAGAGTCGGGATACCACCCGGGGAGCTGTTTTTT
CDR3aa: CATSRVGIPPGELFF

v_gene: TRBV7-6
abundance: .
d_gene: .
len: 16
j_gene: TRBJ1-5
CDR3nt: TGTGCCAGCAGCCAATTGGTGGACTCGTCAAATCAGCCCCAGCATTTT
CDR3aa: CASSQLVDSSNQPQHF

v_gene: TRBV10-3
abundance: .
d_gene: .
len: 14
j_gene: TRBJ1-1
CDR3nt: TGTGCCATCAGTGGGAACCGACAGGCGGCTGAAGCTTTCTTT
CDR3aa: CAISGNRQAAEAFF

v_gene: TRBV11-2
abundance: once
d_gene: TRBD2
len: 18
j_gene: TRBJ2-7
CDR3nt: TGTGCCAGCAGCTTAGTAGCGGGAGGCCTTTCGAGCTCCTACGAGCAGTACTTC
CDR3aa: CASSLVAGGLSSSYEQYF

v_gene: TRBV4-3
abundance: .
d_gene: TRBD2
len: 17
j_gene: TRBJ2-1
CDR3nt: TGCGCCAGCAGCCAACACGGCAGCGGGAGCTCCTACAATGAGCAGTTCTTC
CDR3aa: CASSQHGSGSSYNEQFF

v_gene: TRBV7-2
abundance: .
d_gene: .
len: 15
j_gene: TRBJ1-5
CDR3nt: TGTGCCAGCAGCTTGGTCGGACAGAGTAATCAGCCCCAGCATTTT
CDR3aa: CASSLVGQSNQPQHF

v_gene: TRBV5-1
abundance: few
d_gene: TRBD1
len: 16
j_gene: TRBJ1-1
CDR3nt: TGCGCCAGCAGCTTTGCCAGGGGGCTGGATGGAACTGAAGCTTTCTTT
CDR3aa: CASSFARGLDGTEAFF